The next 22 T cell receptor beta chains were all read from a single sample in a study of cytomegalovirus exposure and HLA in healthy donors. PCR primers comprised 60 Vbeta and 13 Jbeta primers. TCRdb's copy holds only in-frame clones and misses some; the assay was immunoSEQ multiplex PCR. Here the sample spans 85,000 to 130,000 clones, roughly 80% being singletons. Sequencing input: PBMCs. The receptors were gathered from a woman between 40 and 50 years old in good health and CMV-seronegative.

J is TRBJ2-7 and V is TRBV7-6, with 12 bases lining up with TRBD2. V lost 4 bases, J lost 5 bases, and 3 bases stayed unmatched. The CDR3 extends over 14 amino acids. From germline, CDR1 is SGHVS and CDR2 FNYEAQ. The CDR3 bases are TGTGCCAGCAGCTCCCGGACTAGCGGGGACGAGCAGTACTTC. It specifies CASSSRTSGDEQYF.

The chain carries TRBV25-1 and TRBJ1-1; D uncertain. Trimming removed 2 bases from V and 6 bases from J, with 10 bases in between. CDR3 length: 13 residues. Germline CDR1 reads MGHDK; CDR2 reads SYGVNS. CDR3 nucleotides: TGTGCCAGCAGTGAACTTCGGGGTCCTGAAGCTTTCTTT. Translation: CASSELRGPEAFF.

This sequence joins TRBV28 and TRBJ1-5; 9 bases match TRBD1. Per the germline V gene, CDR1 is MDHEN and CDR2 is SYDVKM. J lost 3 bases, V lost 4 bases, and 10 bases had no gene match. CDR3 length: 17 residues. The CDR3 loop reads CASSSSGTGLLNQPQHF. CDR3 in DNA: TGTGCCAGCAGTTCATCCGGGACAGGGCTCCTCAATCAGCCCCAGCATTTT.

This clone was detected only once. J is TRBJ2-1 and V is TRBV2; possibly TRBD1 for D (6 bases). The V and J ends lost 4 bases and 0 bases respectively, with 19 bases between them. In germline, CDR1 is SNHLY, CDR2 FYNNEI. The CDR3 spans 18 residues. The CDR3 coding sequence is TGTGCCAGCAGTGGCCTTTATCGGGACACGAGCTCCTACAATGAGCAGTTCTTC. Its translation: CASSGLYRDTSSYNEQFF.

The chain is built from TRBV28 and TRBJ2-1; 9 bases are shared with TRBD2. CDR1 is MDHEN and CDR2 is SYDVKM in the germline V gene. CDR3 length equals 16 residues. V was pared by 7 bases and J by 8 bases, with 15 bases of the junction left unmatched. The CDR3 nucleotides are TGTGCCAGCATAGGCGGGAGGGCTAGGGGGCTTCATGAGCAGTTCTTC. This gives the protein CASIGGRARGLHEQFF.

V gene TRBV7-2 combines with J gene TRBJ2-2; D remains ambiguous. Per the germline V gene, CDR1 is SGHTA and CDR2 is FQGNSA. The CDR3 has 15 residues. With 5 bases removed from V and 2 bases from J, the gap between germline ends came to 12 bases. CDR3 sequence reads: CASSRSSINTGELFF. CDR3 nucleotides: TGTGCCAGCAGCCGATCATCTATTAACACCGGGGAGCTGTTTTTT.

V is TRBV18 and J is TRBJ2-7; 7 positions agree with TRBD2. V trimming: 0 bases; J trimming: 3 bases; junction bases outside the gene matches: 5. The CDR3 is 15 amino acids. The germline V gene encodes CDR1 KGHSH and CDR2 LQKENI. The CDR3 spells CASSPPGGVHYEQYF. The CDR3 DNA sequence: TGTGCCAGCTCACCACCGGGGGGGGTTCACTACGAGCAGTACTTC.

The chain links TRBV5-1 to TRBJ2-1, with 12 bases identical to TRBD1. This CDR3 has 21 amino acids. CDR1 is SGHRS, CDR2 YFSETQ, per germline. The J segment lost 0 bases and the V segment lost 4 bases, leaving 17 bases of the junction unmatched. The CDR3 spells CASSGTGGFGPLKSSYNEQFF. The CDR3 DNA follows: TGCGCCAGCAGCGGGACAGGGGGCTTCGGGCCCCTAAAGAGCTCCTACAATGAGCAGTTCTTC. Full variable domain (missing parts from reference TRBV5-1 and TRBJ2-1): KAGVTQTPRYLIKTRGQQVTLSCSPISGHRSVSWYQQTPGQGLQFLFEYFSETQRNKGNFPGRFSGRQFSNSRSEMNVSTLELGDSALYLCASSGTGGFGPLKSSYNEQFFGPGTRLTVL.

V and J are TRBV28 and TRBJ2-1; 9 bases map to TRBD2. Germline values: CDR1 MDHEN, CDR2 SYDVKM. Trimming at V came to 10 bases and at J to 7 bases, leaving 14 bases not matched to a gene. CDR3 length equals 15 residues. The CDR3 DNA reads TGTGCCACCGATCGGCTAGCGGGAAGATCGAATGAGCAGTTCTTC. Encoded protein: CATDRLAGRSNEQFF.

The chain's CDR3 is CSVEGGGRPEAFF. For the CDR3, the DNA is TGCAGCGTTGAAGGGGGGGGCCGACCTGAAGCTTTCTTT. The chain carries TRBV29-1 and TRBJ1-1, with D maybe TRBD1 (6 bases). The CDR3 totals 13 residues. Germline V CDR1 and CDR2: SQVTM, ANQGSEA. Trimming shortened V by 1 base and J by 6 bases, and 12 bases separated the two germline ends.

This rearrangement joins TRBV18 to TRBJ1-5; TRBD1 agrees at 7 bases. The CDR3 contains 16 residues. Germline V CDR1 and CDR2: KGHSH, LQKENI. J was trimmed by 4 bases and V by 5 bases; bases with no gene match: 11. The CDR3 spells CASSSIRDSLNQPQHF. The CDR3 DNA sequence: TGTGCCAGCTCATCGATTCGGGACAGTCTGAATCAGCCCCAGCATTTT. The entire variable domain, with the rest obtained from reference TRBV18 and TRBJ1-5, is as follows: NAGVMQNPRHLVRRRGQEARLRCSPMKGHSHVYWYRQLPEEGLKFMVYLQKENIIDESGMPKERFSAEFPKEGPSILRIQQVVRGDSAAYFCASSSIRDSLNQPQHFGDGTRLSIL.

This rearrangement joins TRBV4-3 to TRBJ2-1; D ambiguous. V was shortened by 0 bases and J by 1 base, with 10 bases between the two germline ends. The CDR3 is made up of 16 amino acids. Germline V gene data show CDR1 as LGHNA and CDR2 as YSLEER. The CDR3 nucleotides are TGCGCCAGCAGCCAAGACGTCCCCTTATCCTACAATGAGCAGTTCTTC. Its translation: CASSQDVPLSYNEQFF.

The chain joins TRBV5-6 to TRBJ1-1, with D possibly TRBD1 on 5 matching bases. This CDR3 contains 16 residues. V shed 0 bases and J shed 3 bases, with 15 bases lying between them. Germline CDR1 and CDR2: SGHDT and YYEEEE. The CDR3 region is CASSLAGEGSYTEAFF. The DNA of the CDR3 is TGTGCCAGCAGCTTGGCCGGGGAGGGGTCGTACACTGAAGCTTTCTTT. Using reference TRBV5-6 and TRBJ1-1 for the parts outside the CDR3, the full variable domain is DAGVTQSPTHLIKTRGQQVTLRCSPKSGHDTVSWYQQALGQGPQFIFQYYEEEERQRGNFPDRFSGHQFPNYSSELNVNALLLGDSALYLCASSLAGEGSYTEAFFGQGTRLTVV.

This clone was observed once. V usage is TRBV30 and J usage is TRBJ1-1; the D gene is possibly TRBD1 (5 bases). V gave up 2 bases and J gave up 6 bases, with 7 bases separating them. CDR3 length: 11 residues. Germline lookup yields CDR1 GTSNPN and CDR2 SVGIG (reference sequence). The CDR3 sequence: CAWSWGAEAFF. The CDR3 nucleotides read TGTGCCTGGAGTTGGGGGGCTGAAGCTTTCTTT.

V is TRBV4-3 and J is TRBJ2-5, with no clear D. The length of the CDR3 is 13 residues. Trimming pared 2 bases from V and 5 bases from J, leaving 9 bases between. CDR1 is LGHNA and CDR2 is YSLEER in the germline V gene. CDR3: CASSQRVGETQYF. The CDR3 DNA follows: TGCGCCAGCAGCCAACGGGTAGGCGAGACCCAGTACTTC.

This chain uses TRBV15 with TRBJ1-5; weak D call: TRBD1 (5 bases). The V end was cut by 8 bases, the J end by 4 bases, with 12 bases between. CDR1 is LNHNV, CDR2 YYDKDF, per germline (reference sequence). This CDR3 contains 13 residues. The CDR3 DNA follows: TGTGCCACCTCGGGGGGTGAGAATCAGCCCCAGCATTTT. Its protein is CATSGGENQPQHF.

This rearrangement joins TRBV19 to TRBJ1-2; 7 positions match TRBD1. Germline loops: CDR1 LNHDA, CDR2 SQIVND (reference sequence). The CDR3 contains 16 residues. V lost 6 bases, J lost 0 bases, and 10 bases stayed unmatched. The CDR3 is CASREEGTEANYGYTF. CDR3 coding DNA: TGTGCCAGTAGGGAGGAAGGGACAGAAGCTAACTATGGCTACACCTTC.

Written as DNA, the CDR3 is TGTGCCAGCAGCTTCGTAGGCGGATCCCAAAACTCTGGAAACACCATATATTTT. Protein: CASSFVGGSQNSGNTIYF. J is TRBJ1-3 and V is TRBV7-9; D is unresolved. The CDR3 runs 18 residues. Per germline, CDR1 SEHNR and CDR2 FQNEAQ (reference sequence). Trimming took off 3 bases at V and 0 bases at J, with 18 bases between the two ends.

The V and J genes are TRBV28 and TRBJ2-7, with D possibly matching TRBD1 (5 bases). Germline values: CDR1 MDHEN, CDR2 SYDVKM. This CDR3 has 13 amino acids. V was trimmed by 2 bases and J by 2 bases, leaving 7 bases between them. Here the CDR3 DNA reads TGTGCCAGCAGTTTAGAGACAGCCTACGAGCAGTACTTC. This translates into CASSLETAYEQYF.

The chain uses TRBV13 and TRBJ1-1, with a possible D match to TRBD1 (5 bases). The germline V and J ends were trimmed by 5 bases and 1 base, with 20 bases remaining between them. CDR3 size: 17 residues. In germline, CDR1 is PRHDT, CDR2 FYEKMQ (reference sequence). CDR3 sequence reads: CASSPDRRLGGNTEAFF. The CDR3 DNA follows: TGTGCCAGCAGCCCTGACCGACGACTCGGGGGGAACACTGAAGCTTTCTTT.

This clone was observed once. V is TRBV7-8 and J is TRBJ1-2, with 8 bases that match TRBD1. V lost 4 bases, J lost 10 bases, and 17 bases stayed unmatched. CDR1 and CDR2 from the germline V gene are SGHVS and FQNEAQ. This CDR3 spans 16 amino acids. Here the CDR3 DNA reads TGTGCCAGCAGCTCCTCTAACGGACAGGGACATCTCCACTACACCTTC. Its translation is CASSSSNGQGHLHYTF.

This clone was recorded once. This chain joins TRBV12-5 and TRBJ2-7; possibly TRBD1 for D (6 bases). This CDR3 region has 14 residues. The germline V gene encodes CDR1 LGHNT and CDR2 FRNRAP. With 1 base removed from V and 3 bases from J, the gap between germline ends came to 10 bases. The CDR3 spells CASGLEQGRYEQYF. In DNA, the CDR3 is TGTGCTAGTGGTTTGGAACAGGGCCGCTACGAGCAGTACTTC.